This entry features one TCR beta chain sequence. Its antigen is currently unknown. The data are from a study of beta chain features in type 1 diabetes. Expressed TCRB transcripts were sequenced after all isolated RNA was converted to cDNA. The repertoire was sequenced with immunoSEQ multiplex PCR; TCRdb's copy has only in-frame clones and lacks some. The table records about 900,000 clones, under 20% of them present only once. Blood was drawn once from each donor into heparinised tubes. The draws averaged about 0.12 L. J lost 3 bases, V lost 5 bases, and 8 bases had no gene match. Germline CDR1 is SGHAT and CDR2 is FQDESV (reference sequence). The CDR3 contains 15 residues. Study-level points and caveats: Junctions at VDJ sites from type 1 diabetes patients had fewer insertions and more deletions. Naive, central memory and Treg TCRB repertoires appeared more alike in patients than in healthy donors. People with Type 1 diabetes carried modestly yet significantly shorter TCRB CDR3s in all four CD4+ subsets.

This sequence joins TRBV11-1 and TRBJ2-7; 9 positions match TRBD2. The sequenced material came from naive CD4+ T cells from blood. The TCR sequence derives from a woman aged 18-29 years in good health. The DNA of the CDR3 is TGTGCCAGCAGCCCGAGGACTAGCGCAAACTACGAGCAGTACTTC. It encodes CASSPRTSANYEQYF.